This T cell receptor beta chain was recorded in a study of T cell clusters in autoimmune cytopenias. As regards this clonotype: Its antigen is undetermined.

TRB was amplified from around 250 ng of peripheral blood genomic DNA per sample. TRB rearrangements were amplified by touch-down multiplex PCR with mixed TRB-A/B primers. TCRdb reprocessed the multiplex PCR reads; each CDR3 protein has one entry and no DNA is given. In all, the sample yields about 5,000 distinct CDR3 sequences. Broader study findings: The T cell clusters were defined only in silico, without experimental functional validation.

There are 11 residues in the CDR3. The germline V gene encodes CDR1 SQVTM and CDR2 ANQGSEA. This same sample was also taken into another study, of T cell repertoires in aging, cancer and after chemotherapy. That source adds: Millions of TCR reads were in the whole dataset. Compared with age-matched healthy donors, untreated hematological or solid cancer patients showed higher blood TCR clonality.

This TCR derives from a human donor in good health. Sequenced input: peripheral blood. The V gene is TRBV29-1, the J gene TRBJ1-1. The CDR3 sequence is CSVEEYTEAFF.